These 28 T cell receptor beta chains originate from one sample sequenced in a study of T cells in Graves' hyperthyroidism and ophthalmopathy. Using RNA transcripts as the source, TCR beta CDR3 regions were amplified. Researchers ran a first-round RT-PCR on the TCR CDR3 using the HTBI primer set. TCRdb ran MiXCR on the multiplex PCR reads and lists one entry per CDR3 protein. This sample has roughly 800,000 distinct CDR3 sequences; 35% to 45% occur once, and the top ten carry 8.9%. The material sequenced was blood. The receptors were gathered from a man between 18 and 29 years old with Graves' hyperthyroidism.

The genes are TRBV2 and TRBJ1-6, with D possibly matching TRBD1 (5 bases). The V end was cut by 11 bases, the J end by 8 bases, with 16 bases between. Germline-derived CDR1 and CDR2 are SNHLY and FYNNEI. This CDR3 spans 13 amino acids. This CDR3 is CAGREGADSPLHF. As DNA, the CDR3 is TGTGCCGGAAGGGAAGGGGCTGATTCACCCCTCCACTTT.

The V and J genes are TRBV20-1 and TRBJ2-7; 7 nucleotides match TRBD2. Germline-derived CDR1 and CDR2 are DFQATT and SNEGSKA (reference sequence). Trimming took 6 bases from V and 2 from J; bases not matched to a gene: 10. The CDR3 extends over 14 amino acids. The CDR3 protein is CSASPSGRPYEQYF. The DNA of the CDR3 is TGCAGTGCCTCTCCTAGCGGACGCCCCTACGAGCAGTACTTC.

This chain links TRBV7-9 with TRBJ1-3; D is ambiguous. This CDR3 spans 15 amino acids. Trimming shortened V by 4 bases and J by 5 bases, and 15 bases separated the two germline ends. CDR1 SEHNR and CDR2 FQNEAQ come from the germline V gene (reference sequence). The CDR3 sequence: CASSSSSAGRNTIYF. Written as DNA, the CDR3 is TGTGCCAGCAGCTCAAGCTCGGCAGGCAGAAACACCATATATTTT.

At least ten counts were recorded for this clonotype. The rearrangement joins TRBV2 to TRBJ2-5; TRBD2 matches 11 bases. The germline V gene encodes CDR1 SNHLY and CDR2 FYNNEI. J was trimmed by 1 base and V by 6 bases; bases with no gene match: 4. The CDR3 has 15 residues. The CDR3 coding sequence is TGTGCCAGCAGACGACTAGCGGGAACCCAAGAGACCCAGTACTTC. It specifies CASRRLAGTQETQYF.

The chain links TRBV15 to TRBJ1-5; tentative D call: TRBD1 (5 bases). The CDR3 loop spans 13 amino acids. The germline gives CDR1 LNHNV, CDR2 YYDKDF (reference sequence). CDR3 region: CDPTGTDNQPQHF. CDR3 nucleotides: TGTGACCCCACCGGGACGGACAATCAGCCCCAGCATTTT.

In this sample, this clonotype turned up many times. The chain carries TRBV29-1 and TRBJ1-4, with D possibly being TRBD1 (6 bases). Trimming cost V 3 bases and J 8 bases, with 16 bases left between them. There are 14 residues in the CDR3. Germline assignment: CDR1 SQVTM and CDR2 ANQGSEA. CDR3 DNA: TGCAGCGTTGACGGGGGCGGTGGGGGAGAAAAACTGTTTTTT. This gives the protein CSVDGGGGGEKLFF. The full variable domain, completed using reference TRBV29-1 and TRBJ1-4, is SAVISQKPSRDICQRGTSLTIQCQVDSQVTMMFWYRQQPGQSLTLIATANQGSEATYESGFVIDKFPISRPNLTFSTLTVSNMSPEDSSIYLCSVDGGGGGEKLFFGSGTQLSVL.

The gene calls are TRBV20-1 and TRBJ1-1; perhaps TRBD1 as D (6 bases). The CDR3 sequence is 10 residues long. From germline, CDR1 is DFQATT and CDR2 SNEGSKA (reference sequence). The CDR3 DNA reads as TGCAGCCGCGACGACAGGGAAGCTTTCTTT. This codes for CSRDDREAFF.

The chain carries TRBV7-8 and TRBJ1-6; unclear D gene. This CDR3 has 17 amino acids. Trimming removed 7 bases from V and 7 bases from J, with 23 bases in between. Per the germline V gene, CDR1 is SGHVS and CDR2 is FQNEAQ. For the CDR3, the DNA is TGTGCCAGCACCCGGACGGCGCCCTCGAGAGGGAATTCACCCCTCCACTTT. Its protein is CASTRTAPSRGNSPLHF.

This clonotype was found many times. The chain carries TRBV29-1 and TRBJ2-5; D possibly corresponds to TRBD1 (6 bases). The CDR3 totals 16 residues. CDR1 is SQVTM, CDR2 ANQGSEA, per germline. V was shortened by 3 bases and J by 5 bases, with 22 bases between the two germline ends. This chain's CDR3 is CSVELGTGMMVETQYF. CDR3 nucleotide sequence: TGCAGCGTTGAGTTGGGAACAGGGATGATGGTGGAGACCCAGTACTTC.

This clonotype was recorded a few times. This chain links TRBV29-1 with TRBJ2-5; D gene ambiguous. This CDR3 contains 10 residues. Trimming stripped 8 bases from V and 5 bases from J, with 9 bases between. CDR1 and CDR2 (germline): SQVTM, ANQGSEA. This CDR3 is CSTQGETQYF. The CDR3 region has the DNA TGCAGCACCCAAGGGGAGACCCAGTACTTC.

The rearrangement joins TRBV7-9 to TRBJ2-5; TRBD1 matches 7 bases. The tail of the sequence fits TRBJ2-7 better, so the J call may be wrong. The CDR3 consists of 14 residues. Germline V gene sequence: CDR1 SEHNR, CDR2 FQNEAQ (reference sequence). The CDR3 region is CASSLGQGWDEQYF. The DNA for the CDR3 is TGTGCCAGCAGCTTAGGACAGGGTTGGGACGAGCAGTACTTC.

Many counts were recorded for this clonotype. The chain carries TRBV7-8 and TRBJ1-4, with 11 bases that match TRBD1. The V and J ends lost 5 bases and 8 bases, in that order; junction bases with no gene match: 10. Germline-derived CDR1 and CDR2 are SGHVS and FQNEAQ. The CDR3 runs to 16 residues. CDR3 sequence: CASSPFRTGGHEKLFF. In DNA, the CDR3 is TGTGCCAGCAGCCCCTTCCGGACAGGGGGCCACGAAAAACTGTTTTTT.

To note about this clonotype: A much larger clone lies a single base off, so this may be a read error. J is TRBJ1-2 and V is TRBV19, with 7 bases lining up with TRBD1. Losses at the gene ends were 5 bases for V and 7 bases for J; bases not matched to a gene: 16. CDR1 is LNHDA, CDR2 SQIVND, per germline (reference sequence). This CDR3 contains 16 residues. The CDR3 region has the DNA TGTGCCAGTAGTGTAATGGATCAGGGGGTCGGATCTGGCTACACCTTC. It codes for CASSVMDQGVGSGYTF.

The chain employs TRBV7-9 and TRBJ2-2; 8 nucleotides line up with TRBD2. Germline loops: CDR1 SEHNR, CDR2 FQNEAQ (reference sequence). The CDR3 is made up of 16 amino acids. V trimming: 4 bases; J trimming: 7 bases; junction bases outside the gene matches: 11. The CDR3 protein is CASSSREAGVVGELFF. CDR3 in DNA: TGTGCCAGCAGCTCGAGGGAAGCGGGAGTGGTCGGGGAGCTGTTTTTT.

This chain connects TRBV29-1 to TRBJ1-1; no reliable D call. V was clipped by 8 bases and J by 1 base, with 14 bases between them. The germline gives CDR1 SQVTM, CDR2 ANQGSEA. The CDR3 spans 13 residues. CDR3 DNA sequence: TGCAGCCAAGGCGGGCAAGCGAACACTGAAGCTTTCTTT. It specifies CSQGGQANTEAFF.

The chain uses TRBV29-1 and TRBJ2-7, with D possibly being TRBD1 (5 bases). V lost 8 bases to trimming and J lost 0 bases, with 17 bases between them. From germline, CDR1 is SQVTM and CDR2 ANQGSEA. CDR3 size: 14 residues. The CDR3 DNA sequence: TGCAGCAGTAAAGGGGTTACCAGCTCCTACGAGCAGTACTTC. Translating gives CSSKGVTSSYEQYF.

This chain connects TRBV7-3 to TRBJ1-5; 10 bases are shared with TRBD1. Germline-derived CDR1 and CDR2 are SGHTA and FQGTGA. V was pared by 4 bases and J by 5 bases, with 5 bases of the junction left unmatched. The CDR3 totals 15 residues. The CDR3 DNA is TGTGCCAGCAGCTCCCGGGACAGGGGCGATCAGCCCCAGCATTTT. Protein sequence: CASSSRDRGDQPQHF. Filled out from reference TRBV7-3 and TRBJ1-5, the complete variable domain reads GAGVSQTPSNKVTEKGKYVELRCDPISGHTALYWYRQSLGQGPEFLIYFQGTGAADDSGLPNDRFFAVRPEGSVSTLKIQRTERGDSAVYLCASSSRDRGDQPQHFGDGTRLSIL.

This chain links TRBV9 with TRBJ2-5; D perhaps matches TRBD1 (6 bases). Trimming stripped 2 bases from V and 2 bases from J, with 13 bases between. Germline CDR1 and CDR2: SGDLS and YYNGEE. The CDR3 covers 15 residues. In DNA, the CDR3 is TGTGCCAGCAGCGTTAGGGGACACTCACAAGAGACCCAGTACTTC. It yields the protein CASSVRGHSQETQYF.

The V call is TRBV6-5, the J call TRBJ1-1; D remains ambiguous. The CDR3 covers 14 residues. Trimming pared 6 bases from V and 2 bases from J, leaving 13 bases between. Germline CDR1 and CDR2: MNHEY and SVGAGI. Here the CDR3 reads CASRSRQVNTEAFF. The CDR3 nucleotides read TGTGCCAGCAGAAGCCGCCAGGTAAACACTGAAGCTTTCTTT.

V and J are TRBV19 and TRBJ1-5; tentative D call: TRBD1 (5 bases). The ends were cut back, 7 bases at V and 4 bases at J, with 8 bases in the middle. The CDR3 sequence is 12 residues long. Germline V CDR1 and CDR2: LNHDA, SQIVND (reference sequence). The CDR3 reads CASMGVNQPQHF. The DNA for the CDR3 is TGTGCCAGTATGGGGGTGAATCAGCCCCAGCATTTT.

The CDR3 loop reads CASSPGPAGNTIYF. The CDR3 nucleotides read TGTGCCAGCAGCCCCGGGCCAGCTGGAAACACCATATATTTT. The chain links TRBV13 to TRBJ1-3; D is unclear. In germline, CDR1 is PRHDT, CDR2 FYEKMQ (reference sequence). The CDR3 extends over 14 amino acids. V lost 5 bases and J lost 2, with 10 bases in between.

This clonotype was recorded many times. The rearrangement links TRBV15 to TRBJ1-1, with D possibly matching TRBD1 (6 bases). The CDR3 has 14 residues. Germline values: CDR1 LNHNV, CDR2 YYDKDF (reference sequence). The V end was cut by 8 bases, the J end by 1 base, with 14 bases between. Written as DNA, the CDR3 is TGTGCCACCTCCCCCGGGGGGGCGAACACTGAAGCTTTCTTT. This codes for CATSPGGANTEAFF.

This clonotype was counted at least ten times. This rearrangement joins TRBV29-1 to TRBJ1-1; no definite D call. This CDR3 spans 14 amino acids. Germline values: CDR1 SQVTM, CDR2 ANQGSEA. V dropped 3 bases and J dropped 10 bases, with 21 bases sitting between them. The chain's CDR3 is CSVDYSRHIIGAFF. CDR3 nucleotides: TGCAGCGTTGATTACAGTCGGCACATCATAGGAGCTTTCTTT.

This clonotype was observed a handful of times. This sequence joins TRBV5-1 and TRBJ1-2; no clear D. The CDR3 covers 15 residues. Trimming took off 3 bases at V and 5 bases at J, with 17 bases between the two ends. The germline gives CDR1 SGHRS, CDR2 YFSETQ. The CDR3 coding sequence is TGCGCCAGCAGCTCTGAGAAAAGATTGGGGTATGGCTACACCTTC. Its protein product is CASSSEKRLGYGYTF.

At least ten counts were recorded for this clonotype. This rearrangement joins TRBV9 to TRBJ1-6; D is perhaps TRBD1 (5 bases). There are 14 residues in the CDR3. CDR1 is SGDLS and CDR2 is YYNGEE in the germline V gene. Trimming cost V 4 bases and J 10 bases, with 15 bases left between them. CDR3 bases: TGTGCCAGCAGCCCCCGGGACTTATCGTCACCCCTCCACTTT. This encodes CASSPRDLSSPLHF.

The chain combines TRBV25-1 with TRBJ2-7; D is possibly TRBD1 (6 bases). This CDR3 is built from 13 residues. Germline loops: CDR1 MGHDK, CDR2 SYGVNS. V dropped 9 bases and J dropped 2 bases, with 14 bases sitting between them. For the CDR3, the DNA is TGTGCCAGTCCTGGACAGTTCCCCTACGAGCAGTACTTC. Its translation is CASPGQFPYEQYF.

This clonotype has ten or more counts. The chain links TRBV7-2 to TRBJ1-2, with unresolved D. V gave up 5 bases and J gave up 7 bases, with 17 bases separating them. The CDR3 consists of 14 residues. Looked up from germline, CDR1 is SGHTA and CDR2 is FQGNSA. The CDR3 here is CASSASGQWAGYTF. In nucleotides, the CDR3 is TGTGCCAGCAGCGCTAGCGGCCAGTGGGCTGGCTACACCTTC.

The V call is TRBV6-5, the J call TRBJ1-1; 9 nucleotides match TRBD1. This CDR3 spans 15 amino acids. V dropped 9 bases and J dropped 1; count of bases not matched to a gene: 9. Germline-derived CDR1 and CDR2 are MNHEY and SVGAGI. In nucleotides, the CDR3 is TGTGCCAGTTACCGGGTGGGACAGGGGAACACTGAAGCTTTCTTT. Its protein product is CASYRVGQGNTEAFF.